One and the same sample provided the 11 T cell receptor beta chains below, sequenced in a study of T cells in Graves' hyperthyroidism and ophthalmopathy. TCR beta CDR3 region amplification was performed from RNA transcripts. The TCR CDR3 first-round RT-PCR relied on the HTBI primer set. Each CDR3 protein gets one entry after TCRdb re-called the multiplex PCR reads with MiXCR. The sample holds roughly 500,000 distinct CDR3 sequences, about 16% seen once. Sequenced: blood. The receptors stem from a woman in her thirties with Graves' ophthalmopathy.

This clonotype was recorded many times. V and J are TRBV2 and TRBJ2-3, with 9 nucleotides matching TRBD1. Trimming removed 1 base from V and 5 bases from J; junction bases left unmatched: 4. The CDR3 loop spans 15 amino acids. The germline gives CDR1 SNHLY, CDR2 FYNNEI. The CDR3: CASSEVDRGLDTQYF. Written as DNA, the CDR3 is TGTGCCAGCAGTGAAGTTGACAGGGGGTTAGATACGCAGTATTTT.

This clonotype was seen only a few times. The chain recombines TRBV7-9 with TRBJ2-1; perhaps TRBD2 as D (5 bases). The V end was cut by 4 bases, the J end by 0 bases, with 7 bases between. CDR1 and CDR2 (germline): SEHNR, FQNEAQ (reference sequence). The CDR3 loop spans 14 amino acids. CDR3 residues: CASSSRASYNEQFF. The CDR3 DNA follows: TGTGCCAGCAGCTCGCGGGCCTCCTACAATGAGCAGTTCTTC. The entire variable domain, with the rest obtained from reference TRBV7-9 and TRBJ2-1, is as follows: DTGVSQNPRHKITKRGQNVTFRCDPISEHNRLYWYRQTLGQGPEFLTYFQNEAQLEKSRLLSDRFSAERPKGSFSTLEIQRTEQGDSAMYLCASSSRASYNEQFFGPGTRLTVL.

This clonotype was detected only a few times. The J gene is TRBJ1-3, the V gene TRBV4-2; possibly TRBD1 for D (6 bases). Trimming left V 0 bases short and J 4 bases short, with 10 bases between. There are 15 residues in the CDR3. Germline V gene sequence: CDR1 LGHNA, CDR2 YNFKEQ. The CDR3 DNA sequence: TGTGCCAGCAGCCAAGATCGCCAGGGGGGAAACACCATATATTTT. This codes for CASSQDRQGGNTIYF.

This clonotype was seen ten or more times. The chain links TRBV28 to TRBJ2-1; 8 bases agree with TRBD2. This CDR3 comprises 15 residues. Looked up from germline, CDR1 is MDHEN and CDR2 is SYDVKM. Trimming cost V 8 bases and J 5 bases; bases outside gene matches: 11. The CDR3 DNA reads TGTGCCAGCGCCATAGCGGGATCTTCCAACAATGAGCAGTTCTTC. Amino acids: CASAIAGSSNNEQFF.

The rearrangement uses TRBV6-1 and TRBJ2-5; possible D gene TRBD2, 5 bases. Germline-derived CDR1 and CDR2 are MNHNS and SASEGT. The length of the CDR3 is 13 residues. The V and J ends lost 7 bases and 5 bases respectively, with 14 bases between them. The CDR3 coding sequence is TGTGCCAGCAACAAACTAGTTTGGGAGACCCAGTACTTC. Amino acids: CASNKLVWETQYF.

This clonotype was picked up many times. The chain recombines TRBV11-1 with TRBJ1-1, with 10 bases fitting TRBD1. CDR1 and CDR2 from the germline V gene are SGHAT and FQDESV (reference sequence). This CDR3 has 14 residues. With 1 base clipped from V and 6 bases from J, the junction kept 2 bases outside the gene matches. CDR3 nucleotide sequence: TGTGCCAGCAGCTTAGGGGACAGGGGATCTGAAGCTTTCTTT. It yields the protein CASSLGDRGSEAFF.

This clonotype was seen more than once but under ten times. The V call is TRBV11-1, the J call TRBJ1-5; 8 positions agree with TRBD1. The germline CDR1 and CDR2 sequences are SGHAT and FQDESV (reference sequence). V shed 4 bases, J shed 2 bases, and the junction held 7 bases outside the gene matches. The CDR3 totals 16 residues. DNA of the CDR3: TGTGCCAGCAGCTACGCGGGGACAGGACGCAATCAGCCCCAGCATTTT. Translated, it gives CASSYAGTGRNQPQHF.

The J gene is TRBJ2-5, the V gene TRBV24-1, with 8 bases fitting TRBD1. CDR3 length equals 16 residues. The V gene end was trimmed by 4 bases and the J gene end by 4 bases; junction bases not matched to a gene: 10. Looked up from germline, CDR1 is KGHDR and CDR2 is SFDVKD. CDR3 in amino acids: CATSEPLRGRRETQYF. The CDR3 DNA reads TGTGCCACCAGTGAGCCTCTCAGGGGGCGAAGAGAGACCCAGTACTTC.

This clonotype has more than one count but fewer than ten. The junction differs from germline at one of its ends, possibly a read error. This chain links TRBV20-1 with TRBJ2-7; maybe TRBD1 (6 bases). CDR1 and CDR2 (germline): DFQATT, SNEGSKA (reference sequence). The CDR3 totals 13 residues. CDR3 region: CSANSDSSYGQYF. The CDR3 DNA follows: TGCAGTGCTAATTCGGACAGTTCCTACGGGCAGTACTTC.

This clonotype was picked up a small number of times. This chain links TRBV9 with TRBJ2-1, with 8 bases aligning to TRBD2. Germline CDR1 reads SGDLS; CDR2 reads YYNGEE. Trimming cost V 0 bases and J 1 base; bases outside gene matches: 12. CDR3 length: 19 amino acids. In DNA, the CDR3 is TGTGCCAGCAGCGTAGCTAGTGGGCTAGCGGGTGTATCCTACAATGAGCAGTTCTTC. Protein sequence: CASSVASGLAGVSYNEQFF. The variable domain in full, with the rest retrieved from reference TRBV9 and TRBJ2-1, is DSGVTQTPKHLITATGQRVTLRCSPRSGDLSVYWYQQSLDQGLQFLIQYYNGEERAKGNILERFSAQQFPDLHSELNLSSLELGDSALYFCASSVASGLAGVSYNEQFFGPGTRLTVL.

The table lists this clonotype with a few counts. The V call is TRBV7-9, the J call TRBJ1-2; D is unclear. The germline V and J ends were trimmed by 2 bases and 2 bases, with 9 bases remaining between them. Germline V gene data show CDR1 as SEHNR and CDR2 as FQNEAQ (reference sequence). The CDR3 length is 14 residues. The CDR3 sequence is CASSLLPQNYGYTF. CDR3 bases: TGTGCCAGCAGCTTACTCCCCCAGAACTATGGCTACACCTTC.